The 20 T cell receptor beta chains presented below share a single source sample, sequenced in a study of blood T cell repertoires in COVID-19. Profiled with immunoSEQ multiplex PCR; TCRdb holds only in-frame clones, not every one. This table has 200,000 to 250,000 clones, 80% to 85% appearing once. Input material: peripheral blood. The origin of the receptors is a woman aged 60-75 years with acute or convalescent COVID-19.

This chain connects TRBV7-2 to TRBJ2-7; a weak D match, TRBD2 (5 bases). The CDR3 sequence is 13 residues long. CDR1 and CDR2 (germline): SGHTA, FQGNSA. Trimming pared 3 bases from V and 1 base from J, leaving 7 bases between. The DNA of the CDR3 is TGTGCCAGCAGCTTTCGGGAATCCTACGAGCAGTACTTC. It encodes CASSFRESYEQYF. Combining the CDR3 with reference TRBV7-2 and TRBJ2-7 gives the whole variable domain GAGVSQSPSNKVTEKGKDVELRCDPISGHTALYWYRQSLGQGLEFLIYFQGNSAPDKSGLPSDRFSAERTGGSVSTLTIQRTQQEDSAVYLCASSFRESYEQYFGPGTRLTVT.

V is TRBV4-1 and J is TRBJ1-3, with a possible D match to TRBD1 (6 bases). The CDR3 covers 14 residues. Germline values: CDR1 MGHRA, CDR2 YSYEKL. The V end lost 2 bases, the J end lost 4 bases, and 9 bases lay between the germline ends. CDR3 region: CASSQTGRGNTIYF. The CDR3 DNA reads as TGCGCCAGCAGCCAAACAGGGCGCGGAAACACCATATATTTT.

The chain carries TRBV6-2 or TRBV6-3 and TRBJ2-2; no definite D call. The CDR3 sequence is 15 residues long. Trimming cost V 1 base and J 0 bases, with 6 bases left between them. Germline assignment: CDR1 MNHEY and CDR2 SVGEGT. CDR3 loop: CASSYLAANTGELFF. The CDR3 DNA reads TGTGCCAGCAGTTACTTGGCGGCGAACACCGGGGAGCTGTTTTTT.

Comment on this clone: The same CDR3 also results from other DNA sequences found in this sample. This rearrangement joins TRBV19 to TRBJ1-1, with D uncertain. The CDR3 is 14 amino acids. V gave up 3 bases and J gave up 2 bases, with 10 bases separating them. CDR1 is LNHDA, CDR2 SQIVND, per germline (reference sequence). The CDR3 DNA is TGTGCCAGTAGTATTGGTCGAGGAAACACTGAAGCTTTCTTT. This codes for CASSIGRGNTEAFF.

The J gene is TRBJ1-6, the V gene TRBV27; D gene unclear. The V end lost 5 bases, the J end lost 8 bases, and 16 bases lay between the germline ends. CDR1 is MNHEY and CDR2 is SMNVEV in the germline V gene (reference sequence). The CDR3 runs to 15 residues. Here the CDR3 DNA reads TGTGCCAGCAGTACCACCCCCCGGCGGGATTCACCCCTCCACTTT. Protein product: CASSTTPRRDSPLHF.

The chain combines TRBV29-1 with TRBJ2-7; 9 bases fit TRBD2. CDR3 length equals 14 residues. Germline CDR1 reads SQVTM; CDR2 reads ANQGSEA. Losses at the gene ends were 3 bases for V and 5 bases for J; bases not matched to a gene: 8. Here the CDR3 DNA reads TGCAGCGTTGATACGGGACTAGCTTACCACGAGCAGTACTTC. It is translated as CSVDTGLAYHEQYF.

This clone was seen once. The CDR3 nucleotides are TGTGCCAGCAGTTTAAGAGGGCTGGAGACCCAGTACTTC. The encoded protein is CASSLRGLETQYF. The V gene is TRBV28, the J gene TRBJ2-5; a possible D gene is TRBD2 (5 bases). Trimming pared 2 bases from V and 5 bases from J, leaving 9 bases between. The CDR3 loop spans 13 amino acids. In germline, CDR1 is MDHEN, CDR2 SYDVKM.

The rearrangement uses TRBV19 and TRBJ2-2; no reliable D call. This CDR3 comprises 16 residues. The V gene's germline CDR1 is LNHDA and CDR2 SQIVND (reference sequence). Deletions cut 0 bases from V and 1 base from J, with 9 bases between. CDR3 in amino acids: CASSIEAGRNTGELFF. The CDR3 DNA is TGTGCCAGTAGTATAGAAGCAGGCAGGAACACCGGGGAGCTGTTTTTT.

This clone has only a few counts. The chain recombines TRBV4-3 with TRBJ1-6, with 8 nucleotides matching TRBD1. V shed 4 bases and J 8 bases; nucleotides not matched to a gene: 4. This CDR3 spans 14 amino acids. CDR1 and CDR2 (germline): LGHNA, YSLEER. CDR3 sequence reads: CASSLTGGDSPLHF. CDR3 DNA: TGCGCCAGCAGCCTCACAGGGGGTGATTCACCCCTCCACTTT.

The chain combines TRBV3-1 (or the pseudogene TRBV3-2) with TRBJ1-2, with TRBD1 matching 10 bases. The CDR3 is 15 amino acids. Germline lookup yields CDR1 LGHDT and CDR2 YNNKEL (reference sequence). Germline trimming cut 3 bases from V and 8 bases from J; bases unmatched to any gene: 9. CDR3 sequence: CASSHRDRGLGGYTF. The CDR3, as DNA: TGTGCCAGCAGCCATCGGGACAGGGGACTCGGAGGCTACACCTTC.

This chain joins TRBV11-1 and TRBJ2-7, with 7 nucleotides matching TRBD2. This CDR3 has 13 amino acids. Germline V gene lookup returns CDR1 SGHAT and CDR2 FQDESV (reference sequence). V was pared by 5 bases and J by 7 bases, with 8 bases of the junction left unmatched. CDR3 sequence reads: CASSPSGAGEQYF. CDR3 DNA: TGTGCCAGCAGCCCCAGCGGGGCTGGGGAGCAGTACTTC. The whole variable domain, remainder taken from reference TRBV11-1 and TRBJ2-7, is EAEVAQSPRYKITEKSQAVAFWCDPISGHATLYWYRQILGQGPELLVQFQDESVVDDSQLPKDRFSAERLKGVDSTLKIQPAELGDSAMYLCASSPSGAGEQYFGPGTRLTVT.

The chain recombines TRBV20-1 with TRBJ1-6; 7 bases are a match to TRBD1. The ends lost 3 bases at V and 2 bases at J; junction bases unmatched: 10. Germline V lookup: CDR1 DFQATT, CDR2 SNEGSKA (reference sequence). CDR3 size: 17 residues. CDR3 sequence reads: CSASFDRVSPYNSPLHF. CDR3 sequence (DNA): TGCAGTGCTAGTTTCGACAGGGTGTCGCCCTATAATTCACCCCTCCACTTT.

The chain carries TRBV3-1 (or the pseudogene TRBV3-2) and TRBJ2-3; 12 nucleotides line up with TRBD2. The germline V gene encodes CDR1 LGHDT and CDR2 YNNKEL (reference sequence). This CDR3 is 15 amino acids long. The V gene end was trimmed by 7 bases and the J gene end by 6 bases; junction bases not matched to a gene: 8. CDR3 protein: CASTPSGGAFDTQYF. CDR3 DNA sequence: TGTGCCAGCACCCCTAGCGGGGGGGCCTTTGATACGCAGTATTTT.

The chain employs TRBV7-8 and TRBJ1-5, with 9 bases that match TRBD1. The CDR3 totals 14 residues. CDR1 is SGHVS, CDR2 FQNEAQ, per germline. V gave up 1 base and J gave up 5 bases; unmatched junction bases: 0. The CDR3 region has the DNA TGTGCCAGCAGCTTAGGGACAGGGGATCAGCCCCAGCATTTT. Translation: CASSLGTGDQPQHF.

In its sample, this clone was seen a few times. This chain links TRBV12-3 or TRBV12-4 with TRBJ2-1; a possible D gene is TRBD2 (6 bases). CDR3 size: 13 residues. V was cut by 6 bases and J by 10 bases, with 16 bases left in between. This CDR3 reads CASRRDLAGEQFF. CDR3 sequence (DNA): TGTGCCAGCAGACGGGACCTTGCGGGGGAGCAGTTCTTC.

This clone was detected only a few times. The V gene is TRBV10-2, the J gene TRBJ2-7; TRBD1 is a possible D gene (6 bases). Germline CDR1 reads WSHSY; CDR2 reads SAAADI. Trimming removed 6 bases at V and 0 bases at J, with 12 bases between. The CDR3 has 14 residues. CDR3 DNA: TGCGCCAGCAGGCACAGGGTCGTCTCCTACGAGCAGTACTTC. This encodes CASRHRVVSYEQYF.

This rearrangement joins TRBV7-2 to TRBJ2-3, with D possibly TRBD2 on 6 matching bases. This CDR3 is 15 amino acids long. Germline V gene sequence: CDR1 SGHTA, CDR2 FQGNSA. Trimming removed 0 bases at V and 1 base at J, with 8 bases between. The CDR3 coding sequence is TGTGCCAGCAGCTTAGCGGGGGGACGCACAGATACGCAGTATTTT. Protein product: CASSLAGGRTDTQYF.

The chain is built from TRBV7-9 and TRBJ1-2; TRBD1 aligns across 7 bases. Looked up from germline, CDR1 is SEHNR and CDR2 is FQNEAQ (reference sequence). V was clipped by 5 bases and J by 3 bases; unmatched bases: 3. The CDR3 totals 13 residues. Here the CDR3 DNA reads TGTGCCAGCAGCGGAACAGGGGACTATGGCTACACCTTC. Protein: CASSGTGDYGYTF.

The chain couples TRBV12-3 or TRBV12-4 to TRBJ1-1; the D is unclear. The V end was cut by 1 base, the J end by 7 bases, with 10 bases between. The CDR3 has 13 residues. CDR3 in DNA: TGTGCCAGCAGTTTAGGGGCAGGTCATGAAGCTTTCTTT. Translation: CASSLGAGHEAFF.

This clone has a handful of counts. The chain uses TRBV4-1 and TRBJ2-1; 13 bases fit TRBD2. Trimming cost V 2 bases and J 4 bases; bases outside gene matches: 5. From germline, CDR1 is MGHRA and CDR2 YSYEKL. The CDR3 totals 17 residues. CDR3 loop: CASSQPGLAGEYNEQFF. In nucleotides, the CDR3 is TGCGCCAGCAGCCAACCTGGACTAGCGGGAGAATACAATGAGCAGTTCTTC.